This passage covers 26 T cell receptor beta chains from one sample sequenced in a study of T cell changes during pregnancy in multiple sclerosis. Sequenced by immunoSEQ multiplex PCR; TCRdb stores in-frame clones only, minus some. This sample has 78,000 or so clones, with about 92% found just once. Sequencing used peripheral blood, obtained before pregnancy. The receptors come from a female donor with multiple sclerosis, enrolled in a pregnancy study.

V usage is TRBV20-1 and J usage is TRBJ1-2; D may be TRBD1 (6 bases). Germline loops: CDR1 DFQATT, CDR2 SNEGSKA (reference sequence). This CDR3 spans 10 amino acids. The DNA for the CDR3 is TGCATTAACAGGGCGCACGGCTACACCTTC. It encodes CINRAHGYTF.

The chain is built from TRBV6-5 and TRBJ2-7, with 9 nucleotides matching TRBD1. From germline, CDR1 is MNHEY and CDR2 SVGAGI. J was trimmed by 6 bases and V by 0 bases; bases with no gene match: 3. The CDR3 length is 14 residues. The CDR3 DNA is TGTGCCAGCAGTTACTCGGACAGGGGACGCGAGCAGTACTTC. This translates into CASSYSDRGREQYF.

V is TRBV6-1 and J is TRBJ2-7; 10 bases match TRBD1. Trimming cost V 8 bases and J 2 bases; bases outside gene matches: 9. CDR1 and CDR2 from the germline V gene are MNHNS and SASEGT. This CDR3 has 15 amino acids. The chain's CDR3 is CASRSPGQGTYEQYF. In DNA form, the CDR3 reads TGTGCCAGCCGATCCCCGGGACAGGGGACCTACGAGCAGTACTTC.

CDR3 sequence reads: CASSLGGYGSNQPQHF. The CDR3 region has the DNA TGTGCCAGCAGTTTGGGCGGGTATGGGAGCAATCAGCCCCAGCATTTT. The rearrangement links TRBV28 to TRBJ1-5; D unresolved. The CDR3 has 16 amino acids. The V gene's germline CDR1 is MDHEN and CDR2 SYDVKM. Trimming pared 3 bases from V and 1 base from J, leaving 13 bases between.

The genes are TRBV5-4 and TRBJ2-5, with TRBD2 identical over 9 bases. CDR1 and CDR2 from the germline V gene are SGHNT and YYREEE (reference sequence). J lost 2 bases, V lost 1 base, and 9 bases had no gene match. CDR3 length equals 17 residues. The CDR3 DNA is TGTGCCAGCAGCTTGCCGGCTAGCGGGATTAGGCAAGAGACCCAGTACTTC. Translating it yields CASSLPASGIRQETQYF.

The chain joins TRBV7-2 to TRBJ2-7; TRBD1 matches 8 bases. The CDR3 is 15 residues long. Unmatched junction bases numbered 5, after V lost 1 base and J lost 3 bases. The germline CDR1 and CDR2 sequences are SGHTA and FQGNSA. In nucleotides, the CDR3 is TGTGCCAGCAGCTTAGTGGGACAGGTGAGCTACGAGCAGTACTTC. Translation gives CASSLVGQVSYEQYF.

This clone was seen a single time. Written as DNA, the CDR3 is TGTGCCAGCAGGCAGGGACATCCCACAGATACGCAGTATTTT. Translated: CASRQGHPTDTQYF. The chain employs TRBV6-1 and TRBJ2-3; TRBD1 might be the D (6 bases). V lost 6 bases to trimming and J lost 2 bases, with 12 bases between them. There are 14 residues in the CDR3. Germline V lookup: CDR1 MNHNS, CDR2 SASEGT.

The chain employs TRBV2 and TRBJ2-7, with 9 bases that match TRBD2. CDR3 length equals 14 residues. J was trimmed by 6 bases and V by 7 bases; bases with no gene match: 10. Germline lookup yields CDR1 SNHLY and CDR2 FYNNEI. CDR3 residues: CASMKDKTSGEQYF. The CDR3 DNA reads TGTGCCAGCATGAAGGATAAGACTAGCGGCGAGCAGTACTTC. Full variable domain (outside the CDR3, taken from reference TRBV2 and TRBJ2-7): EPEVTQTPSHQVTQMGQEVILRCVPISNHLYFYWYRQILGQKVEFLVSFYNNEISEKSEIFDDQFSVERPDGSNFTLKIRSTKLEDSAMYFCASMKDKTSGEQYFGPGTRLTVT.

This chain links TRBV6-6 with TRBJ2-7, with TRBD2 matching over 10 bases. The CDR3 sequence is 16 residues long. Germline V gene lookup returns CDR1 MNHNY and CDR2 SVGAGI (reference sequence). J gave up 0 bases and V 7 bases, and 9 bases lay outside the gene matches. Here the CDR3 reads CASMGLAGETSYEQYF. Written as DNA, the CDR3 is TGTGCCAGCATGGGGCTAGCGGGAGAGACCTCCTACGAGCAGTACTTC.

The chain uses TRBV25-1 and TRBJ1-3; D is possibly TRBD1 (5 bases). The CDR3 runs 15 residues. The ends were cut back, 4 bases at V and 0 bases at J, with 10 bases in the middle. Germline V lookup: CDR1 MGHDK, CDR2 SYGVNS. CDR3 coding DNA: TGTGCCAGCAGTGGTCGCGGGGGCTCTGGAAACACCATATATTTT. Protein: CASSGRGGSGNTIYF.

J is TRBJ2-3 and V is TRBV6-1; D gene ambiguous. V lost 6 bases to trimming and J lost 6 bases, with 7 bases between them. This CDR3 contains 11 residues. Germline CDR1 is MNHNS and CDR2 is SASEGT. This CDR3 reads CASSPGDTQYF. The CDR3 DNA reads as TGTGCCAGCAGCCCCGGGGATACGCAGTATTTT.

The rearrangement joins TRBV7-9 to TRBJ2-7; 7 bases agree with TRBD1. Germline V gene lookup returns CDR1 SEHNR and CDR2 FQNEAQ (reference sequence). The CDR3 loop spans 14 amino acids. V was pared by 5 bases and J by 7 bases, with 11 bases of the junction left unmatched. CDR3 in DNA: TGTGCCAGCAGCCCAGAAGTGCCAGGGGGTGAGCAGTACTTC. Translated: CASSPEVPGGEQYF.

This clone has just one count. The CDR3 region has the DNA TGTGCCAGCAGCTTGGGGGAGATGACAGATACGCAGTATTTT. The encoded protein is CASSLGEMTDTQYF. The chain recombines TRBV5-8 with TRBJ2-3, with D possibly TRBD2 on 5 matching bases. The CDR3 is made up of 14 amino acids. The V end was cut by 0 bases, the J end by 3 bases, with 8 bases between. In germline, CDR1 is SGHTS, CDR2 YDEGEE.

The chain links TRBV7-2 to TRBJ2-3; no clear D gene. This CDR3 is built from 13 residues. With 4 bases removed from V and 10 bases from J, the gap between germline ends came to 15 bases. From germline, CDR1 is SGHTA and CDR2 FQGNSA. Written as DNA, the CDR3 is TGTGCCAGCAGCTCCCACACCCGGAGCGCGCAGTATTTT. Translation gives CASSSHTRSAQYF.

The chain couples TRBV5-1 to TRBJ2-5; 10 bases align to TRBD2. The length of the CDR3 is 15 residues. J gave up 5 bases and V 0 bases, and 4 bases lay outside the gene matches. The germline gives CDR1 SGHRS, CDR2 YFSETQ. The CDR3: CASSLGLAGDETQYF. In nucleotides, the CDR3 is TGCGCCAGCAGCTTGGGGCTAGCGGGAGATGAGACCCAGTACTTC.

The chain has TRBV7-6 and TRBJ2-1, with 7 bases aligning to TRBD2. In germline, CDR1 is SGHVS, CDR2 FNYEAQ. J was trimmed by 10 bases and V by 0 bases; bases with no gene match: 6. This CDR3 comprises 14 residues. CDR3 sequence (DNA): TGTGCCAGCAGCTTAGCGGGAGGGCCGATAGAGCAGTTCTTC. This translates into CASSLAGGPIEQFF.

V usage is TRBV6-5 and J usage is TRBJ2-1; 7 nucleotides align to TRBD1. The CDR3 has 15 amino acids. Germline assignment: CDR1 MNHEY and CDR2 SVGAGI. With 5 bases clipped from V and 6 bases from J, the junction kept 10 bases outside the gene matches. The CDR3 DNA sequence: TGTGCCAGCAGTGCGAACCGGGACAGCGTCAATGAGCAGTTCTTC. Protein: CASSANRDSVNEQFF.

The chain joins TRBV30 to TRBJ2-5; no reliable D call. CDR3 length equals 12 residues. Trimming took 1 base from V and 5 from J, leaving 8 bases between them. The germline V gene encodes CDR1 GTSNPN and CDR2 SVGIG (reference sequence). CDR3 amino acids: CAWSANMETQYF. The CDR3 coding sequence is TGTGCCTGGAGTGCCAACATGGAGACCCAGTACTTC.

The rearrangement joins TRBV7-9 to TRBJ2-7, with 7 positions matching TRBD2. After removal of 4 bases from V and 0 bases from J, the junction contained 9 bases not matched to a gene. The CDR3 consists of 16 residues. CDR1 SEHNR and CDR2 FQNEAQ come from the germline V gene (reference sequence). The CDR3 DNA is TGTGCCAGCAGCTCCCCCCCGGGCGGGAGCTCCTACGAGCAGTACTTC. This encodes CASSSPPGGSSYEQYF.

J is TRBJ1-2 and V is TRBV27; 7 positions agree with TRBD1. Trimming took 5 bases from V and 2 from J; bases not matched to a gene: 8. This CDR3 has 15 amino acids. Germline V lookup: CDR1 MNHEY, CDR2 SMNVEV (reference sequence). The CDR3 region is CASSARGQTNYGYTF. CDR3 sequence (DNA): TGTGCCAGCAGTGCCCGGGGACAGACAAACTATGGCTACACCTTC.

The rearrangement joins TRBV7-9 to TRBJ2-7; 8 positions agree with TRBD1. V was clipped by 4 bases and J by 7 bases; unmatched bases: 12. Germline V gives CDR1 SEHNR, CDR2 FQNEAQ (reference sequence). The CDR3 runs to 15 residues. Here the CDR3 reads CASSSTGDRGLEQYF. DNA for the CDR3: TGTGCCAGCAGCTCGACAGGGGATAGGGGGTTGGAGCAGTACTTC.

The chain combines TRBV11-2 with TRBJ2-3, with 7 bases that match TRBD1. Germline CDR1 and CDR2: SGHAT and FQNNGV. The junction had 8 bases not matched to a gene; V was cut back by 3 bases and J by 2 bases. CDR3 length equals 16 residues. CDR3 DNA sequence: TGTGCCAGCAGCTTCAGCGGACAGGCCCCCACAGATACGCAGTATTTT. Protein sequence: CASSFSGQAPTDTQYF.

The genes are TRBV7-2 and TRBJ2-1; weak D call: TRBD1 (5 bases). The ends were cut back, 2 bases at V and 4 bases at J, with 18 bases in the middle. The CDR3 is 17 amino acids. Germline V gene lookup returns CDR1 SGHTA and CDR2 FQGNSA. The CDR3: CASSLISWGNTYNEQFF. As DNA, the CDR3 is TGTGCCAGCAGCTTAATTAGCTGGGGCAACACTTACAATGAGCAGTTCTTC.

The rearrangement uses TRBV9 and TRBJ2-1; TRBD2 agrees at 10 bases. J was trimmed by 9 bases and V by 0 bases; bases with no gene match: 9. The CDR3 has 16 residues. CDR1 and CDR2 (germline): SGDLS, YYNGEE. The chain's CDR3 is CASSVETPSGGSEQFF. CDR3 nucleotide sequence: TGTGCCAGCAGCGTAGAAACCCCTAGCGGGGGATCTGAGCAGTTCTTC.

The chain uses TRBV29-1 and TRBJ1-2; perhaps TRBD1 as D (5 bases). The CDR3 is 13 amino acids. The V end lost 3 bases, the J end lost 8 bases, and 16 bases lay between the germline ends. Germline assignment: CDR1 SQVTM and CDR2 ANQGSEA. The CDR3, as DNA: TGCAGCGTTGAGGGGGGGGGTCCCCTCGGCTACACCTTC. Its protein product is CSVEGGGPLGYTF.

The V and J genes are TRBV28 and TRBJ2-7; 7 nucleotides agree with TRBD1. After removal of 4 bases from V and 0 bases from J, the junction contained 3 bases not matched to a gene. The CDR3 totals 14 residues. Per the germline V gene, CDR1 is MDHEN and CDR2 is SYDVKM. Written as DNA, the CDR3 is TGTGCCAGCAGTTCCGGACAGGACTCCTACGAGCAGTACTTC. Translation gives CASSSGQDSYEQYF.